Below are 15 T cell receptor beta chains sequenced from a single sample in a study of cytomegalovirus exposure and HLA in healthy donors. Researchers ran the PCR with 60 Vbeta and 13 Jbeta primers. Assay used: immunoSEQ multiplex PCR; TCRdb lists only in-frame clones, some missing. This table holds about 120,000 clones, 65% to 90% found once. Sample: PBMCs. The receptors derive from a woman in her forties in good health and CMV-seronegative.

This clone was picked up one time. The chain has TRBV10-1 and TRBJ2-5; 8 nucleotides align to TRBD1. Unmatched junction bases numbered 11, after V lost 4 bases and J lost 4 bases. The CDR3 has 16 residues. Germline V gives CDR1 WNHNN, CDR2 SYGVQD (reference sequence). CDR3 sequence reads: CASSASLAGGGETQYF. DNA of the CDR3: TGCGCCAGCAGTGCTTCTTTGGCAGGGGGCGGAGAGACCCAGTACTTC.

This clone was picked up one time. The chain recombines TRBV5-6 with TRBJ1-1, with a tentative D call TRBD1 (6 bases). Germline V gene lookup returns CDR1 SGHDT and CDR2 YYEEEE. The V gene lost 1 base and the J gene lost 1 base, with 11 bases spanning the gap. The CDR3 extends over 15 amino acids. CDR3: CASSLPGVGNTEAFF. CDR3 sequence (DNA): TGTGCCAGCAGCTTGCCAGGGGTGGGGAACACTGAAGCTTTCTTT.

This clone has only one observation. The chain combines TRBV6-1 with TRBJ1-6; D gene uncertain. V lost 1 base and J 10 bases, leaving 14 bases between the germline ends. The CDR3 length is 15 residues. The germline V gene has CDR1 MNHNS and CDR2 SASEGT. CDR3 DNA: TGTGCCAGCAGTGAAGAAAGTTTATTTGGCTCACCCCTCCACTTT. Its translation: CASSEESLFGSPLHF.

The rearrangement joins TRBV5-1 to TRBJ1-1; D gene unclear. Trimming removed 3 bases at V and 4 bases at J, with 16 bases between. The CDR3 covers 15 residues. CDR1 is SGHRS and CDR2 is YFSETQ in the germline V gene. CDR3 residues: CASSYGGQGSTEAFF. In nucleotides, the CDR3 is TGCGCCAGCAGCTACGGCGGGCAAGGAAGCACTGAAGCTTTCTTT. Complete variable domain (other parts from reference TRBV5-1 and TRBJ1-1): KAGVTQTPRYLIKTRGQQVTLSCSPISGHRSVSWYQQTPGQGLQFLFEYFSETQRNKGNFPGRFSGRQFSNSRSEMNVSTLELGDSALYLCASSYGGQGSTEAFFGQGTRLTVV.

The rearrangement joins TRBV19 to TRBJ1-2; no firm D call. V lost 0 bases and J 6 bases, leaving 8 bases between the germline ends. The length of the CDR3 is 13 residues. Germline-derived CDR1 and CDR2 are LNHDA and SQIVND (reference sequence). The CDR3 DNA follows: TGTGCCAGTAGTATAGATAGGAGGGATGGCTACACCTTC. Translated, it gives CASSIDRRDGYTF.

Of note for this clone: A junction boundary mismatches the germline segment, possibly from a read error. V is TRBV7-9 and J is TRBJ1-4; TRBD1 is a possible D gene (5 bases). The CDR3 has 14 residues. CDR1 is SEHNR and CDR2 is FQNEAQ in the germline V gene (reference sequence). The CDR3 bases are TGTTCCAGCAGCCTCCGGGACTTAGGGGAAAAACTGTTTTTT. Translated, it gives CSSSLRDLGEKLFF.

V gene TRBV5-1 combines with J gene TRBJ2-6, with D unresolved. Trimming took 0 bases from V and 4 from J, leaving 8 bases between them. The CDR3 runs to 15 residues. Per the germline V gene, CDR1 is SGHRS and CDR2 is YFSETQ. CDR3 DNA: TGCGCCAGCAGCTTGGGAGACAAGGGGGCCAACGTCCTGACTTTC. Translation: CASSLGDKGANVLTF.

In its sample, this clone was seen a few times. The CDR3 bases are TGTGCCAGCACCCAGGGGAAGATTGGGAACACTGAAGCTTTCTTT. It codes for CASTQGKIGNTEAFF. The V and J genes are TRBV6-1 and TRBJ1-1; TRBD1 is a possible D gene (6 bases). The CDR3 covers 15 residues. The ends were cut back, 7 bases at V and 1 base at J, with 16 bases in the middle. Germline CDR1 is MNHNS and CDR2 is SASEGT.

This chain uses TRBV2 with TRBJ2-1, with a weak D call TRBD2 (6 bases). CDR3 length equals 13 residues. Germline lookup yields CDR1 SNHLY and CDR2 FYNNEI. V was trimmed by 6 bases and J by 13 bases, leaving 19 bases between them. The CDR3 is CASSLGLSYPQFF. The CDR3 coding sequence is TGTGCCAGCAGCCTGGGACTCAGCTACCCCCAGTTCTTC. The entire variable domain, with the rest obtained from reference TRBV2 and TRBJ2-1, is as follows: EPEVTQTPSHQVTQMGQEVILRCVPISNHLYFYWYRQILGQKVEFLVSFYNNEISEKSEIFDDQFSVERPDGSNFTLKIRSTKLEDSAMYFCASSLGLSYPQFFGPGTRLTVL.

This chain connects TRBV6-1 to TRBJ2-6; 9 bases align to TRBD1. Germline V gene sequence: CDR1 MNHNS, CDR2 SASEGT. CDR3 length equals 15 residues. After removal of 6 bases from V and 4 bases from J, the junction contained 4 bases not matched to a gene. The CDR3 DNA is TGTGCCAGCAGAGACAGGGGGACAGGGGCCAACGTCCTGACTTTC. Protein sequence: CASRDRGTGANVLTF.

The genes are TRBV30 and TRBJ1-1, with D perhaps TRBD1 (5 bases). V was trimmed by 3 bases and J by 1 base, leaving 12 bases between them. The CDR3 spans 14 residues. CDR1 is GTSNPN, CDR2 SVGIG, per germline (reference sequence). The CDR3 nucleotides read TGTGCCTGGAGCACCGGCGGGGGGAACACTGAAGCTTTCTTT. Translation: CAWSTGGGNTEAFF. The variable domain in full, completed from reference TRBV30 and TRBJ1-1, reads SQTIHQWPATLVQPVGSPLSLECTVEGTSNPNLYWYRQAAGRGLQLLFYSVGIGQISSEVPQNLSASRPQDRQFILSSKKLLLSDSGFYLCAWSTGGGNTEAFFGQGTRLTVV.

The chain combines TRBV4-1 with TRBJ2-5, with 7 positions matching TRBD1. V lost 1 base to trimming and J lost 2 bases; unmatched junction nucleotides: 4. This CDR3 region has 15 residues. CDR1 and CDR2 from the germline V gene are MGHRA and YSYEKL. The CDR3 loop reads CASSQGRTGQETQYF. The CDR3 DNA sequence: TGCGCCAGCAGCCAAGGTAGGACAGGACAAGAGACCCAGTACTTC.

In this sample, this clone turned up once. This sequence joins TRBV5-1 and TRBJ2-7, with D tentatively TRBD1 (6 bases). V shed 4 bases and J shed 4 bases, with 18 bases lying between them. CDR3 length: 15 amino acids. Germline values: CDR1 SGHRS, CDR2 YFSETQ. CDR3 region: CASSPAGRGRYEQYF. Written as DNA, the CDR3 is TGCGCCAGCAGCCCCGCGGGCAGGGGACGTTACGAGCAGTACTTC.

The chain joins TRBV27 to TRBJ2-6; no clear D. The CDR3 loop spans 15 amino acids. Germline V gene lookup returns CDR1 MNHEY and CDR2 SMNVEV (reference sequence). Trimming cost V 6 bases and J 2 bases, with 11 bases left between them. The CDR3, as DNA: TGTGCCAGCAGAGAACTCGCGACTGGGGCCAACGTCCTGACTTTC. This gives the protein CASRELATGANVLTF.

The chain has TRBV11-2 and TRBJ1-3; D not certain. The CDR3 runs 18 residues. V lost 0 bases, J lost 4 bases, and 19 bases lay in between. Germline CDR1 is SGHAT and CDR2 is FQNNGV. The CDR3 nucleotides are TGTGCCAGCAGCTTAGAGGAGCCACGGGCGGGAAAGGGAAACACCATATATTTT. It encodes CASSLEEPRAGKGNTIYF.